This TCR beta chain was identified in a study of CDR3 diversity in severe acne. The CDR3 runs 18 residues. Germline loops: CDR1 DFQATT, CDR2 SNEGSKA (reference sequence). TCRdb reprocessed the PCR reads with MiXCR, giving one entry per CDR3 protein. The table shows more than 70,000 distinct CDR3 sequences, with around 47% occurring only once. Points on this clonotype: The junction does not match germline at one end; this may be a read error.

This sequence was found in a male donor with severe acne vulgaris. The specimen sequenced was blood. The chain recombines TRBV20-1 with TRBJ2-3; 13 bases fit TRBD2. The CDR3 loop reads CSARDLGTSGIGTGTQYF. The CDR3 nucleotides read TGCAGTGCTCGGGACCTCGGGACTAGCGGGATAGGAACAGGTACGCAGTATTTT.